This T cell receptor (beta chain) was sequenced for a study of shared clonotypes between healthy human individuals. Only in-frame clones appear in the TCRdb table, and some are missing; sequencing was by immunoSEQ multiplex PCR. Among 1,100,000 or so clones listed, 78% were seen once. As concerns this clone: What it recognizes is unknown.

The V gene lost 1 base and the J gene lost 1 base, with 8 bases spanning the gap. CDR3 size: 15 residues. From germline, CDR1 is SGHRS and CDR2 YFSETQ. Study-level results: Naive subsets usually exceeded memory subsets in estimated richness. Some naive CD4 clonotypes, roughly 4.8%, turned up in common across a few donors. Some clonotypes were shared by all four sorted-subset donors, while others were not shared. The non-shared ones had lower generation probabilities than the shared ones.

Nashville, Tennessee was home to all donors, who were Caucasian adults. This chain connects TRBV5-1 to TRBJ2-2; D is unresolved. The TCR comes from a man between 18 and 35 years old in good health. Some clones in this sample may be carry-over from other donors' samples. The source material was memory CD4+ T cells from PBMCs. The sample's subset: CD45RA-negative fraction. The CDR3 protein is CASSLIPGNTGELFF. CDR3 in DNA: TGCGCCAGCAGCTTGATCCCGGGGAACACCGGGGAGCTGTTTTTT.